One sample yielded the 30 T cell receptor beta chains listed below, sequenced in a study of blood T cells in healthy people across ages. It was with a sample-barcoded 5' primer and a J-beta primer mix that a second PCR of roughly 7 to 12 cycles was run. Via MiXCR, TCRdb re-called the 5' RACE reads, giving one row per CDR3 protein. In the table there are about 680,000 distinct CDR3 sequences, approximately 50% of which are singletons. Material for sequencing was blood. Receptors were obtained from an older woman in good health.

The chain is built from TRBV28 and TRBJ2-4, with D possibly TRBD1 on 5 matching bases. Trimming removed 5 bases from V and 8 bases from J, with 19 bases in between. CDR1 is MDHEN and CDR2 is SYDVKM in the germline V gene. CDR3 length: 15 residues. As DNA, the CDR3 is TGTGCCAGCAGTCCCATCCCAGGGTTGGTGGACATTCAGTACTTC. It encodes CASSPIPGLVDIQYF.

The chain is built from TRBV6-2 or TRBV6-3 and TRBJ2-5; 8 positions match TRBD1. Near its end, the DNA agrees better with TRBJ2-7, so the J call may be wrong. CDR1 is MNHEY and CDR2 is SVGEGT in the germline V gene. The CDR3 sequence is 17 residues long. The CDR3 DNA reads TGTGCCAGCAGTTCCATTGGCGGGACAGGACGTACCCACGAGCAGTACTTC. Protein product: CASSSIGGTGRTHEQYF.

This clonotype was observed a handful of times. V and J are TRBV6-5 and TRBJ2-1, with 9 bases aligning to TRBD1. Losses at the gene ends were 2 bases for V and 8 bases for J; bases not matched to a gene: 7. Per the germline V gene, CDR1 is MNHEY and CDR2 is SVGAGI. The CDR3 is 15 amino acids. CDR3 sequence (DNA): TGTGCCAGCAGTTACAAAGGACAGGGGAGCGATGAGCAGTTCTTC. Translating it yields CASSYKGQGSDEQFF.

This clonotype has a handful of counts. The chain has TRBV7-3 and TRBJ2-4, with D maybe TRBD1 (6 bases). The assigned J gene may be wrong: the sequence end matches TRBJ2-7 better. The germline V gene encodes CDR1 SGHTA and CDR2 FQGTGA. The CDR3 runs to 13 residues. This CDR3 reads CASSVLQGYEQYF. In DNA, the CDR3 is TGTGCCAGCAGCGTACTACAGGGTTACGAGCAGTACTTC.

The gene calls are TRBV20-1 and TRBJ2-3; D remains ambiguous. Germline V gene lookup returns CDR1 DFQATT and CDR2 SNEGSKA (reference sequence). The V gene lost 6 bases and the J gene lost 6 bases, with 16 bases spanning the gap. The CDR3 extends over 13 amino acids. The CDR3 DNA follows: TGCAGTGCCCAGGATCGCACCGTGGATACGCAGTATTTT. Its translation is CSAQDRTVDTQYF.

The sample holds a few counts of this clonotype. This chain uses TRBV4-2 with TRBJ2-5, with D perhaps being TRBD1 or TRBD2 (6 bases each). From germline, CDR1 is LGHNA and CDR2 YNFKEQ. Trimming pared 5 bases from V and 11 bases from J, leaving 15 bases between. The CDR3 spans 12 residues. CDR3 in amino acids: CASSSRGGLQYF. The CDR3 nucleotides read TGTGCCAGCAGCTCACGAGGGGGACTGCAGTACTTC.

The table lists this clonotype with a few counts. V and J are TRBV7-3 and TRBJ2-1; 9 nucleotides line up with TRBD2. This CDR3 contains 16 residues. After removal of 4 bases from V and 7 bases from J, the junction contained 11 bases not matched to a gene. The germline V gene encodes CDR1 SGHTA and CDR2 FQGTGA. CDR3 amino acids: CASSSSLAGSSNEQFF. The DNA of the CDR3 is TGTGCCAGCAGCTCCTCACTAGCGGGTAGTTCAAATGAGCAGTTCTTC.

V is TRBV20-1 and J is TRBJ2-1; 7 bases map to TRBD2. CDR1 and CDR2 (germline): DFQATT, SNEGSKA (reference sequence). The trim removed 0 bases at V and 8 bases at J, leaving 16 bases unmatched. The CDR3 is 17 residues long. CDR3 protein: CSARDTGAGEYWYEQFF. The CDR3 coding sequence is TGCAGTGCTAGAGACACGGGCGCGGGAGAGTATTGGTATGAGCAGTTCTTC.

The chain links TRBV29-1 to TRBJ2-1; 11 bases are shared with TRBD2. In germline, CDR1 is SQVTM, CDR2 ANQGSEA. The V segment lost 7 bases and the J segment 2 bases; nucleotides outside the gene matches: 10. This CDR3 has 16 amino acids. The CDR3 DNA sequence: TGCAGCGGGGCGGGGCTGACTAGCGGGGCCTACAATGAGCAGTTCTTC. It is translated as CSGAGLTSGAYNEQFF.

V usage is TRBV7-9 and J usage is TRBJ2-7, with unresolved D. CDR3 length equals 13 residues. V lost 6 bases and J lost 1, with 10 bases in between. Germline V lookup: CDR1 SEHNR, CDR2 FQNEAQ (reference sequence). CDR3 nucleotides: TGTGCCAGCAGGTATAAGAATTCCTACGAGCAGTACTTC. Protein sequence: CASRYKNSYEQYF.

This clonotype was recorded a few times. The V call is TRBV29-1, the J call TRBJ2-7, with 9 positions matching TRBD1. This CDR3 region has 16 residues. Losses at the gene ends were 3 bases for V and 1 base for J; bases not matched to a gene: 10. Germline V CDR1 and CDR2: SQVTM, ANQGSEA. The DNA of the CDR3 is TGCAGCGTTGAGGGTCTAGGGACAGGGAGGTCCTACGAGCAGTACTTC. Its protein product is CSVEGLGTGRSYEQYF.

This clonotype was counted only a few times. The chain joins TRBV24-1 to TRBJ1-1, with D possibly being TRBD1 (5 bases). Germline V CDR1 and CDR2: KGHDR, SFDVKD. V dropped 5 bases and J dropped 4 bases, with 13 bases sitting between them. The CDR3 runs 14 residues. CDR3 DNA sequence: TGTGCCACCAGTGTGGGGGGTTCCGGCACTGAAGCTTTCTTT. Translation: CATSVGGSGTEAFF.

This clonotype was seen only a few times. The V call is TRBV6-1, the J call TRBJ2-4; the match to TRBD1 covers 9 bases. The CDR3 runs 16 residues. The trim removed 10 bases at V and 2 bases at J, leaving 12 bases unmatched. Germline loops: CDR1 MNHNS, CDR2 SASEGT. The CDR3 bases are TGTGCCATAAGCCCCGGGACAGGGACGTCCAAAAACATTCAGTACTTC. Encoded protein: CAISPGTGTSKNIQYF.

The chain is built from TRBV27 and TRBJ2-5, with D unresolved. The CDR3 sequence is 16 residues long. Germline CDR1 and CDR2: MNHEY and SMNVEV (reference sequence). V was clipped by 3 bases and J by 4 bases, with 18 bases between them. DNA for the CDR3: TGTGCCAGCAGTTTCCGACTTCCGGGTTTCCTAGAGACCCAGTACTTC. Encoded protein: CASSFRLPGFLETQYF.

V gene TRBV20-1 combines with J gene TRBJ2-5; D ambiguous. The germline gives CDR1 DFQATT, CDR2 SNEGSKA (reference sequence). Trimming took off 2 bases at V and 5 bases at J, with 18 bases between the two ends. This CDR3 has 15 residues. The CDR3 region is CSARPFGIKRETQYF. CDR3 coding DNA: TGCAGTGCTAGACCGTTTGGGATCAAGAGGGAGACCCAGTACTTC.

This clonotype was counted ten times or more. The chain is built from TRBV20-1 and TRBJ2-1; 9 bases are shared with TRBD2. Germline V gives CDR1 DFQATT, CDR2 SNEGSKA (reference sequence). V dropped 1 base and J dropped 6; count of bases not matched to a gene: 7. The CDR3 totals 15 residues. CDR3 coding DNA: TGCAGTGCTAGAGCAGGGCTAGCGGGGCCCAATGAGCAGTTCTTC. Translation gives CSARAGLAGPNEQFF.

This chain joins TRBV14 and TRBJ1-6; D gene unclear. The CDR3 is 13 amino acids. Germline loops: CDR1 SGHDN, CDR2 FVKESK. This CDR3 reads CAARAIDNSPLHF. The CDR3 DNA reads TGTGCAGCCCGGGCCATTGATAATTCACCCCTCCACTTT. The full variable domain, with the rest looked up from reference TRBV14 and TRBJ1-6, is EAGVTQFPSHSVIEKGQTVTLRCDPISGHDNLYWYRRVMGKEIKFLLHFVKESKQDESGMPNNRFLAERTGGTYSTLKVQPAELEDSGVYFCAARAIDNSPLHFGNGTRLTVT.

This clonotype was seen more than once but under ten times. The CDR3 DNA follows: TGTGCCAGCAGCCAAGAGGCCCAGCTAGCGACCCCCTACAATGAGCAGTTCTTC. This translates into CASSQEAQLATPYNEQFF. The chain carries TRBV4-2 and TRBJ2-1, with D tentatively TRBD2 (6 bases). This CDR3 has 18 amino acids. Germline V gene data show CDR1 as LGHNA and CDR2 as YNFKEQ. Trimming took 0 bases from V and 2 from J, leaving 17 bases between them.

V usage is TRBV20-1 and J usage is TRBJ2-4; 11 bases align to TRBD2. The J call is in doubt because the DNA end fits TRBJ2-7 better. CDR1 DFQATT and CDR2 SNEGSKA come from the germline V gene (reference sequence). The CDR3 is 15 residues long. The CDR3 loop reads CSARKTSGSFYEQYF. DNA of the CDR3: TGCAGTGCTAGAAAAACTAGCGGGAGTTTCTACGAGCAGTACTTC.

This chain links TRBV5-1 with TRBJ1-4; D might be TRBD1 (5 bases). CDR3 length: 13 residues. Germline CDR1 and CDR2: SGHRS and YFSETQ. V lost 3 bases, J lost 6 bases, and 9 bases lay in between. This CDR3 is CASSSLTDEKLFF. The CDR3 nucleotides are TGCGCCAGCAGCTCTTTGACAGATGAAAAACTGTTTTTT.

The chain has TRBV7-3 and TRBJ1-1; a possible D gene is TRBD1 (5 bases). Germline CDR1 reads SGHTA; CDR2 reads FQGTGA. The CDR3 sequence is 15 residues long. V gave up 5 bases and J gave up 1 base, with 14 bases separating them. Here the CDR3 DNA reads TGTGCCAGCAGCCGTTCCGGGACGGAGAACACTGAAGCTTTCTTT. It yields the protein CASSRSGTENTEAFF.

This clonotype was counted only a few times. The chain joins TRBV7-2 to TRBJ2-3, with D maybe TRBD2 (5 bases). V was clipped by 5 bases and J by 0 bases, with 15 bases between them. The CDR3 is 16 amino acids. Germline CDR1 and CDR2: SGHTA and FQGNSA. The CDR3 sequence: CASSPRVLVSTDTQYF. The CDR3 region has the DNA TGTGCCAGCAGCCCGCGGGTCCTAGTGAGCACAGATACGCAGTATTTT.

The CDR3 reads CASSYSRLAGSTDPQYF. The CDR3 region has the DNA TGTGCCAGCAGTTACTCGCGGCTAGCGGGGAGCACAGATCCACAGTATTTT. This sequence joins TRBV6-5 and TRBJ2-3; 9 bases are a match to TRBD2. The germline CDR1 and CDR2 sequences are MNHEY and SVGAGI. CDR3 length: 17 amino acids. V lost 0 bases and J lost 12; bases outside the gene matches: 16.

This clonotype was seen more than once but under ten times. This sequence joins TRBV11-1 and TRBJ2-3, with TRBD2 identical over 11 bases. This CDR3 contains 21 residues. V gave up 2 bases and J gave up 2 bases; unmatched junction bases: 18. Germline V gene sequence: CDR1 SGHAT, CDR2 FQDESV (reference sequence). The CDR3 nucleotides read TGTGCCAGCAGCTTATTTAAGCTAGCGGGAGGTCGCCCGGTTCTCACAGATACGCAGTATTTT. Amino acid sequence: CASSLFKLAGGRPVLTDTQYF.

This clonotype was recorded at least ten times. The V call is TRBV27, the J call TRBJ2-7; D ambiguous. V was cut by 6 bases and J by 1 base, with 7 bases left in between. The CDR3 runs to 12 residues. Per the germline V gene, CDR1 is MNHEY and CDR2 is SMNVEV (reference sequence). The CDR3 spells CASSKGSYEQYF. CDR3 DNA sequence: TGTGCCAGCAGCAAGGGATCCTACGAGCAGTACTTC.

The chain is built from TRBV20-1 and TRBJ2-3; tentatively, D is TRBD2 (6 bases). CDR1 is DFQATT, CDR2 SNEGSKA, per germline (reference sequence). The CDR3 totals 14 residues. V was cut by 5 bases and J by 4 bases, with 16 bases left in between. The chain's CDR3 is CSAPSSAGPDTQYF. For the CDR3, the DNA is TGCAGTGCTCCCTCTTCCGCGGGACCAGATACGCAGTATTTT.

This clonotype was detected a few times. The chain couples TRBV24-1 to TRBJ2-5, with TRBD1 as a possible D gene (6 bases). The V gene's germline CDR1 is KGHDR and CDR2 SFDVKD. The CDR3 is 17 amino acids. V gave up 5 bases and J gave up 1 base, with 19 bases separating them. The CDR3 DNA sequence: TGTGCCACCAGTGGACATTCTCGGACAGCAACCCAAGAGACCCAGTACTTC. This sequence encodes CATSGHSRTATQETQYF.

This chain connects TRBV20-1 to TRBJ2-7; D may be TRBD1 or TRBD2 (5 bases each). The CDR3 is made up of 13 amino acids. V was trimmed by 6 bases and J by 10 bases, leaving 22 bases between them. Germline V gene sequence: CDR1 DFQATT, CDR2 SNEGSKA (reference sequence). CDR3 loop: CSAVRDGRVAQYF. The DNA for the CDR3 is TGCAGTGCCGTTCGGGACGGACGGGTCGCCCAGTACTTC.

The CDR3 DNA sequence: TGTGCCAGCAGCGTGGGGACTGTGGGTGAGCAGTTCTTC. Protein sequence: CASSVGTVGEQFF. This chain links TRBV9 with TRBJ2-1; the D gene is possibly TRBD2 (6 bases). The germline CDR1 and CDR2 sequences are SGDLS and YYNGEE. The CDR3 covers 13 residues. V shed 2 bases and J shed 9 bases, with 12 bases lying between them.

The chain couples TRBV15 to TRBJ2-4; 8 nucleotides align to TRBD1. The J call is in doubt because the DNA end fits TRBJ2-7 better. CDR1 and CDR2 (germline): LNHNV, YYDKDF (reference sequence). This CDR3 has 14 residues. The CDR3 here is CATSTGGDLDEQYF. The DNA of the CDR3 is TGTGCCACCAGCACAGGGGGCGACTTGGACGAGCAGTACTTC.